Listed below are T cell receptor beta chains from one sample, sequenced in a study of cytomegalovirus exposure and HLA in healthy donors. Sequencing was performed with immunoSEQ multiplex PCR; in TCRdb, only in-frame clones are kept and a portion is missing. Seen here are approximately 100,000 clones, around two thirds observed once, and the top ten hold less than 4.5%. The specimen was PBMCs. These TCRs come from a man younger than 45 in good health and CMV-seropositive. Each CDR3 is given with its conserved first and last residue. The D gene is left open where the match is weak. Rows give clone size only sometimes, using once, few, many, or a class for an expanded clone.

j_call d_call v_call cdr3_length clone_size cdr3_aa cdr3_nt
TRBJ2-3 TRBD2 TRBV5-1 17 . CASSFGGERELTDTQYF TGCGCCAGCAGCTTTGGGGGGGAGCGGGAGCTCACAGATACGCAGTATTTT
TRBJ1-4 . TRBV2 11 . CATTKGGKLFF TGTGCCACTACGAAAGGGGGAAAACTGTTTTTT
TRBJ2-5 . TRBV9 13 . CASSTPPGETQYF TGTGCCAGCAGCACCCCCCCCGGAGAGACCCAGTACTTC
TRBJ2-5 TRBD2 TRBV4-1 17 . CASSQVASGGVAETQYF TGCGCCAGCAGCCAAGTTGCTAGCGGGGGGGTAGCAGAGACCCAGTACTTC
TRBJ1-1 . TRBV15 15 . CATSRDQYGRTEAFF TGTGCCACCAGCAGAGATCAGTACGGGAGGACTGAAGCTTTCTTT
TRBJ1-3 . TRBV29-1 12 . CSAEGVGNTIYF TGCAGCGCCGAAGGGGTTGGAAACACCATATATTTT
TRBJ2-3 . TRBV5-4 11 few CASSWADTQYF TGTGCCAGCAGTTGGGCGGATACGCAGTATTTT
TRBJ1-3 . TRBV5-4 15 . CASSLGSSSGNTIYF TGTGCCAGCAGCTTGGGGTCGAGCTCTGGAAACACCATATATTTT
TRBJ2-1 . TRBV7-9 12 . CASSLDRNEQFF TGTGCCAGCAGCTTAGACAGAAATGAGCAGTTCTTC
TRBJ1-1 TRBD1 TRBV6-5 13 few CASREQGYTEAFF TGTGCCAGCAGAGAACAGGGGTACACTGAAGCTTTCTTT
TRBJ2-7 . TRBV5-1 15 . CASSSAGTRSYEQYF TGCGCCAGCAGCTCTGCTGGGACAAGGTCCTACGAGCAGTACTTC
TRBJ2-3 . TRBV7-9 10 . CASSSSQGSF TGTGCCAGCAGCTCGTCACAGGGCTCGTTT
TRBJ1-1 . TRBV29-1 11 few CSVDVNTEAFF TGCAGCGTTGATGTAAACACTGAAGCTTTCTTT
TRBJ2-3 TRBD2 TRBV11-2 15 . CASSLIAGGTDTQYF TGTGCCAGCAGCTTAATAGCGGGGGGCACAGATACGCAGTATTTT
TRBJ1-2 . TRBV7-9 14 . CASSLGEGERGYTF TGTGCCAGCAGCTTGGGGGAGGGGGAGCGTGGCTACACCTTC
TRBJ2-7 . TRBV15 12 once CATSTPDYEQYF TGTGCCACCAGCACCCCAGACTACGAGCAGTACTTC
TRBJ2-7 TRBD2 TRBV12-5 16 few CASGLASGTSPYEQYF TGTGCTAGTGGTTTGGCCTCCGGGACTAGCCCCTACGAGCAGTACTTC
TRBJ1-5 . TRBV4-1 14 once CASSRQTSNQPQHF TGCGCCAGCAGCCGACAGACTAGCAATCAGCCCCAGCATTTT
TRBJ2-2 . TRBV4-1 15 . CASSQNPRDTGELFF TGCGCCAGCAGCCAGAATCCCAGGGACACCGGGGAGCTGTTTTTT
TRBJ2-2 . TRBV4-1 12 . CASSHLNGELFF TGCGCCAGCAGCCACCTTAACGGGGAGCTGTTTTTT
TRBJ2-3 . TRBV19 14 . CASSQRPGWDTQYF TGTGCCAGTAGTCAACGGCCGGGATGGGATACGCAGTATTTT
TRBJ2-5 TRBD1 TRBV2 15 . CASSHDRGHPETQYF TGTGCCAGCAGTCACGACAGGGGCCATCCGGAGACCCAGTACTTC
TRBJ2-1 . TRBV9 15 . CASSKQGTSEEEQFF TGTGCCAGCAGCAAACAGGGTACTAGCGAGGAAGAGCAGTTCTTC
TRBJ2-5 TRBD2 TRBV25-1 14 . CASSPGGGGETQYF TGTGCCAGCAGCCCGGGGGGGGGTGGAGAGACCCAGTACTTC
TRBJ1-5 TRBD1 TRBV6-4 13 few CASRRTGGQPQHF TGTGCCAGCAGACGGACAGGGGGTCAGCCCCAGCATTTT
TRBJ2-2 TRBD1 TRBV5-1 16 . CASSTTGGTNTGELFF TGCGCCAGCAGCACGACAGGGGGTACGAACACCGGGGAGCTGTTTTTT
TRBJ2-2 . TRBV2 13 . CASSVTVTGELFF TGTGCCAGCAGCGTGACAGTCACCGGGGAGCTGTTTTTT
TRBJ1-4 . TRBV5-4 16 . CASSLGGSGTNEKLFF TGTGCCAGCAGCTTAGGAGGGTCGGGAACTAATGAAAAACTGTTTTTT
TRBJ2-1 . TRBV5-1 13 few CASSQQLNNEQFF TGCGCCAGCAGCCAACAGCTAAACAATGAGCAGTTCTTC
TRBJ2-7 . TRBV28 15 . CASIGRWRGGYEQYF TGTGCCAGCATCGGGCGTTGGAGAGGAGGCTACGAGCAGTACTTC
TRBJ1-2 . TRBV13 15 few CASSLGQVPQYGYTF TGTGCCAGCAGCTTGGGCCAGGTCCCGCAGTATGGCTACACCTTC
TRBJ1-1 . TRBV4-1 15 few CASSRAGTANTEAFF TGCGCCAGCAGCCGAGCGGGGACGGCCAACACTGAAGCTTTCTTT
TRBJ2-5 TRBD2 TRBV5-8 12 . CASRRLAETQYF TGTGCCAGCAGACGACTAGCGGAGACCCAGTACTTC
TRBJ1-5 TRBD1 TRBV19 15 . CASSISGDSHQPQHF TGTGCCAGTAGTATAAGTGGGGACAGCCATCAGCCCCAGCATTTT
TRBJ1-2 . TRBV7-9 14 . CASSLRDTLYGYTF TGTGCCAGCAGCCTCCGGGACACTCTCTATGGCTACACCTTC
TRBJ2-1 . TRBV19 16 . CASSIDRRSSYNEQFF TGTGCCAGTAGTATAGATCGACGGAGCTCCTACAATGAGCAGTTCTTC
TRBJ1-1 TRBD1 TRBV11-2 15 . CASSSTTGGNTEAFF TGTGCCAGCAGCTCTACGACAGGGGGGAACACTGAAGCTTTCTTT
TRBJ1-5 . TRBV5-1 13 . CASSLEGGQPQHF TGCGCCAGCAGCTTGGAAGGCGGCCAGCCCCAGCATTTT
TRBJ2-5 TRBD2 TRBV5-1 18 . CASSLVLAGAADRETQYF TGCGCCAGCAGCTTGGTCCTAGCGGGGGCCGCCGATAGAGAGACCCAGTACTTC